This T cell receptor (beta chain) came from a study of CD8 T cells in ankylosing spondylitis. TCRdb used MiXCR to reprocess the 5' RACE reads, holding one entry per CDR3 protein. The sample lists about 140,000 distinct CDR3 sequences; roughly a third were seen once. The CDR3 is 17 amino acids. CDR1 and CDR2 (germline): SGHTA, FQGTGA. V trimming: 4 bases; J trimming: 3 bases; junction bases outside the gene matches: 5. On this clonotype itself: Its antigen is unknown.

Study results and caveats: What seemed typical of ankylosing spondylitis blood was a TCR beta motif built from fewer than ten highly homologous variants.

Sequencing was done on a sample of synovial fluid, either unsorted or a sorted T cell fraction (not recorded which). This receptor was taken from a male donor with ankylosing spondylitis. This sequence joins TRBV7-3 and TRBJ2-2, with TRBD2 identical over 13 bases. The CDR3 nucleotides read TGTGCCAGCAGCTCCTGGACTAGCGGGAGCCACACCGGGGAGCTGTTTTTT. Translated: CASSSWTSGSHTGELFF.